This T cell receptor beta chain emerged from a study of cytomegalovirus exposure and HLA in healthy donors. On this clone: Its specificity is unknown.

Primers: 60 Vbeta forward and 13 Jbeta reverse. Assay used: immunoSEQ multiplex PCR; TCRdb lists only in-frame clones, some missing. The sample holds around 140,000 clones, approximately 87% seen once. Study results and limitations: A missense variant in DCLRE1C was later tied to TCR beta V- and J-gene trimming.

Trimming stripped 4 bases from V and 3 bases from J, with 15 bases between. The CDR3 is made up of 16 amino acids. Germline V gene lookup returns CDR1 KGHSH and CDR2 LQKENI. This sequence joins TRBV18 and TRBJ2-2; D is perhaps TRBD2 (6 bases). The material sequenced was PBMCs. The sequence derives from a woman aged 25 to 39 in good health and CMV-seronegative. The CDR3 reads CASSHRISGDTGELFF. CDR3 bases: TGTGCCAGCTCACACCGGATCTCGGGAGACACCGGGGAGCTGTTTTTT.